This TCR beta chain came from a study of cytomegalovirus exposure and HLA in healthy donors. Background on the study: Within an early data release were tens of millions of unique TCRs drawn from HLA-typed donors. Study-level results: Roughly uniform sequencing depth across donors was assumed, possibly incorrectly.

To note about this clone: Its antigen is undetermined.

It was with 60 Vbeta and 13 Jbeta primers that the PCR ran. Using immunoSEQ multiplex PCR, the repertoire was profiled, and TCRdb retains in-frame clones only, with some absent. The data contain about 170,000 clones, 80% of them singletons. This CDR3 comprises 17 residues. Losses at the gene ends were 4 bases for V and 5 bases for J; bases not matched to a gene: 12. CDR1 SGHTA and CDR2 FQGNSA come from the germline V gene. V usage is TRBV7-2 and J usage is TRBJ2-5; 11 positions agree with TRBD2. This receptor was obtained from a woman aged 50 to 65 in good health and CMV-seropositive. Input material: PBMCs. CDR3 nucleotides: TGTGCCAGCAGCTCCAGCGTTATAGCGGGGGGGCAGGAGACCCAGTACTTC. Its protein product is CASSSSVIAGGQETQYF.